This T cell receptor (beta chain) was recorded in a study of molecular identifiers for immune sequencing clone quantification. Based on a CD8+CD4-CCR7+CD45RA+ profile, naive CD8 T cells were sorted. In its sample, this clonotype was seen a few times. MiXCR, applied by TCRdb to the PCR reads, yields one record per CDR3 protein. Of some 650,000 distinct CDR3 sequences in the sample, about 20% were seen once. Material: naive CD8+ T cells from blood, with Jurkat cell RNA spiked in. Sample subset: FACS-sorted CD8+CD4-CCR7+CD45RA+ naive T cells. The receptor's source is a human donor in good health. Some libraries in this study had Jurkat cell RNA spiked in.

The CDR3 is CASSRHESSSSGANVLTF. The CDR3 nucleotides read TGTGCCAGTAGTAGACACGAATCCTCGAGCTCTGGGGCCAACGTCCTGACTTTC. J is TRBJ2-6 and V is TRBV19; D not resolved. Germline V gene sequence: CDR1 LNHDA, CDR2 SQIVND (reference sequence). The CDR3 is 18 residues long. Trimming took 4 bases from V and 0 from J, leaving 16 bases between them.